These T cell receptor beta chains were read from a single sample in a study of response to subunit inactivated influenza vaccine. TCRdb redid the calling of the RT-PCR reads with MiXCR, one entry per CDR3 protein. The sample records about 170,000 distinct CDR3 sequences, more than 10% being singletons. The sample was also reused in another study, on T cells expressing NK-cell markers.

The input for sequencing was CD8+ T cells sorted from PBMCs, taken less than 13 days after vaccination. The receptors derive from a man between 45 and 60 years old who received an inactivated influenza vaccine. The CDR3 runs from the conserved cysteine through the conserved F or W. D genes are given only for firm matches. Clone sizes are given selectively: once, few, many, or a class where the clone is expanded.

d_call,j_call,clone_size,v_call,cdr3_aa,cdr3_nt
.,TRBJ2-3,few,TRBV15,CATSTWGLPDTQYF,TGTGCCACCAGCACCTGGGGGTTGCCAGATACGCAGTATTTT
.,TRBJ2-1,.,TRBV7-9,CASSPTLEQFF,TGTGCCAGCAGCCCCACGCTAGAGCAGTTCTTC
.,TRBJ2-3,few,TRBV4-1,CASSQILRGADTQYF,TGCGCCAGCAGCCAGATCTTGCGGGGAGCAGATACGCAGTATTTT
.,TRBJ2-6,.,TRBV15,CATSRSSPGANVLTF,TGTGCCACCAGCAGGTCTTCCCCTGGGGCCAACGTCCTGACTTTC
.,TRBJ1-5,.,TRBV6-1,CASSGRNNQPQHF,TGTGCCAGCAGTGGCCGGAACAATCAGCCCCAGCATTTT
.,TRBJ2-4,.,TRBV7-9,CASSLLQGTKNIQYF,TGTGCCAGCAGCTTACTGCAGGGGACCAAAAACATTCAGTACTTC
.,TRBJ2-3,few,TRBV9,CASSPRFGTDTQYF,TGTGCCAGCAGCCCCCGTTTTGGCACAGATACGCAGTATTTT
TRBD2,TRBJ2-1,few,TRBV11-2,CASSPRGGLYNEQFF,TGTGCCAGCAGCCCACGGGGGGGCCTATACAATGAGCAGTTCTTC
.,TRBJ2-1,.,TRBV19,CASSIEGGRSLNEQFF,TGTGCCAGTAGTATAGAAGGGGGTCGCAGCCTCAATGAGCAGTTCTTC
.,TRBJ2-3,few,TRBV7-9,CASSPPSGYTDTQYF,TGTGCCAGCAGCCCCCCCTCCGGTTACACAGATACGCAGTATTTT
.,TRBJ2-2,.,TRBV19,CASSIITPDTNSGELFF,TGTGCCAGTAGTATAATTACACCGGACACGAATAGCGGGGAGCTGTTTTTT
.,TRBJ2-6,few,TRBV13,CASSFASSGANVLTF,TGTGCCAGCAGCTTCGCGAGCTCTGGGGCCAACGTCCTGACTTTC
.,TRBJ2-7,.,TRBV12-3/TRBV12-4,CASSPRGSGLSSYEQYF,TGTGCCAGCAGCCCCAGGGGAAGCGGCCTGAGCTCCTACGAGCAGTACTTC
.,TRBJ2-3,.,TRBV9,CASSHEGGLSTDTQYF,TGTGCCAGCAGCCATGAGGGGGGCCTTAGCACAGATACGCAGTATTTT
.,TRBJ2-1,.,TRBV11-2,CASSLWYLTSYNEQFF,TGTGCCAGCAGCTTATGGTACCTAACTTCCTACAATGAGCAGTTCTTC
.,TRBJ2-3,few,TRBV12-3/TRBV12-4,CASSFSLDLNTDTQYF,TGTGCCAGCAGTTTTTCTCTGGACCTCAACACAGATACGCAGTATTTT
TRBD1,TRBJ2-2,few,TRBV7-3,CASSSRTGTGELFF,TGTGCCAGCAGCTCCCGGACAGGGACCGGGGAGCTGTTTTTT
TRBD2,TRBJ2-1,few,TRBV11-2,CASSLDIAGLYNEQFF,TGTGCCAGCAGCTTAGATATAGCGGGATTATACAATGAGCAGTTCTTC
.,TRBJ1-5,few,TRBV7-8,CASSLDRQGETQHF,TGTGCCAGCAGCTTAGATCGGCAGGGAGAGACCCAGCATTTT
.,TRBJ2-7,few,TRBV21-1,CASSPRGLAGEQYF,TGTGCCAGCAGCCCCCGGGGACTAGCGGGTGAGCAGTACTTC
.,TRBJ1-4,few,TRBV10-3,CAIRGSSTNEKLFF,TGTGCCATCAGAGGCAGCTCAACTAATGAAAAACTGTTTTTT
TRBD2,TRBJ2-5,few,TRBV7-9,CASSLAPGGLGETQYF,TGTGCCAGCAGCCTTGCCCCGGGGGGGCTCGGAGAGACCCAGTACTTC
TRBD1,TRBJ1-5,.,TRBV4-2,CASSQATGRTNQPQHF,TGTGCCAGCAGCCAAGCGACAGGGAGGACCAATCAGCCCCAGCATTTT
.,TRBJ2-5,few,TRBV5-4,CATTGDRAGETQYF,TGTGCCACCACGGGGGATAGGGCTGGAGAGACCCAGTACTTC
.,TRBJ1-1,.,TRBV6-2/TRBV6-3,CASSYSIDRGTEAFF,TGTGCCAGCAGTTACTCGATAGACCGAGGCACTGAAGCTTTCTTT
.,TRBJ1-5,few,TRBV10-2,CASGSGYSNQPQHF,TGCGCCAGTGGGTCAGGATATAGCAATCAGCCCCAGCATTTT
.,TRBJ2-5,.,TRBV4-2,CASSRIRGLQETQYF,TGTGCCAGCAGTCGCATCCGGGGGCTACAAGAGACCCAGTACTTC
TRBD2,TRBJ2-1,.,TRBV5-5,CASRLAWRNEQFF,TGTGCCAGCCGACTAGCCTGGAGGAATGAGCAGTTCTTC
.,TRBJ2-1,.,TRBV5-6,CASSLMTSDYEQFF,TGTGCCAGCAGCTTGATGACTAGTGATTATGAGCAGTTCTTC
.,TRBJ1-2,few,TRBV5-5,CASSGVGGGGYTF,TGTGCCAGCAGCGGCGTGGGGGGAGGTGGCTACACCTTC
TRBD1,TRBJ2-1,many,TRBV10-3,CAISAGQGDEQFF,TGTGCCATCAGTGCCGGACAGGGCGATGAGCAGTTCTTC
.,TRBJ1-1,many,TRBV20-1,CSARGVAAKLNTEAFF,TGCAGTGCTAGAGGAGTTGCAGCTAAATTGAACACTGAAGCTTTCTTT
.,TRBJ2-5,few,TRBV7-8,CASSPVTASWETQYF,TGTGCCAGCAGCCCCGTGACCGCTTCGTGGGAGACCCAGTACTTC
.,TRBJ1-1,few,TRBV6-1,CASTRDWGNTEAFF,TGTGCCAGCACCCGGGACTGGGGGAACACTGAAGCTTTCTTT
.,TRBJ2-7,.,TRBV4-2,CASSQEGSGAYEQYF,TGTGCCAGCAGCCAAGAAGGTAGCGGAGCCTACGAGCAGTACTTC
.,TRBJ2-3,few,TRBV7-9,CASSFSQGGDTQYF,TGTGCCAGCAGCTTTAGTCAGGGAGGAGATACGCAGTATTTT
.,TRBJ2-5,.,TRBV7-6,CASSNGGLETQYF,TGTGCCAGCAGCAACGGGGGTCTAGAGACCCAGTACTTC
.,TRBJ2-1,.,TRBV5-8,CASSFPGTLYNEQFF,TGTGCCAGCAGCTTCCCAGGTACCTTATACAATGAGCAGTTCTTC
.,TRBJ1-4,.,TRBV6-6,CASRAVLSEKLFF,TGTGCCAGCCGGGCAGTCTTAAGTGAAAAACTGTTTTTT
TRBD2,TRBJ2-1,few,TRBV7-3,CASSLTHGLAGDEQFF,TGTGCCAGCAGCTTAACCCACGGACTAGCGGGAGATGAGCAGTTCTTC
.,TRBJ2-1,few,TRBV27,CASSSSSGAWNEQFF,TGTGCCAGCAGTTCATCAAGCGGAGCCTGGAATGAGCAGTTCTTC
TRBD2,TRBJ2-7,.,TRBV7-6,CASSRLGVGRELHEQYF,TGTGCCAGCAGCCGGTTGGGTGTAGGGCGGGAGCTCCACGAGCAGTACTTC
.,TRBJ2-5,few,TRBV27,CASSLAGNLGETQYF,TGTGCCAGCAGTTTAGCGGGTAATCTGGGAGAGACCCAGTACTTC
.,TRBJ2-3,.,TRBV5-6,CASSENSGYSTDTQYF,TGTGCCAGCAGCGAAAACTCGGGGTATAGCACAGATACGCAGTATTTT
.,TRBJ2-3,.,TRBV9,CASSVDSGSTDTQYF,TGTGCCAGCAGCGTAGATAGCGGTAGCACAGATACGCAGTATTTT
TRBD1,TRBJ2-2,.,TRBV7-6,CASSWGTGGPGELFF,TGTGCCAGCAGCTGGGGGACAGGGGGCCCCGGGGAGCTGTTTTTT
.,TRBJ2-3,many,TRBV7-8,CASSLIVDTQYF,TGTGCCAGCAGCTTAATCGTCGATACGCAGTATTTT
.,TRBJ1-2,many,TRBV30,CAWSENYGYTF,TGTGCCTGGAGTGAAAACTATGGCTACACCTTC
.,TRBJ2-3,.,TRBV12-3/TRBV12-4,CASSYDRASTDTQYF,TGTGCCAGCAGTTACGACAGAGCAAGCACAGATACGCAGTATTTT
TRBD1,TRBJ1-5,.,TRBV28,CASGRDRAYNQPQHF,TGTGCCAGCGGCCGGGACAGGGCTTACAATCAGCCCCAGCATTTT
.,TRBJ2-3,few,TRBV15,CATSRVVGRGDTQYF,TGTGCCACCAGCAGAGTGGTCGGGAGAGGGGATACGCAGTATTTT
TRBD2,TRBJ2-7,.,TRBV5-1,CASSLFGLAGDYEQYF,TGCGCCAGCAGCTTGTTTGGGCTAGCGGGGGACTACGAGCAGTACTTC
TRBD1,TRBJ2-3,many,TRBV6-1,CASRDTGGRTDTQYF,TGTGCCAGCAGGGACACAGGGGGCCGTACAGATACGCAGTATTTT